This TCR beta chain was captured by sequencing in a study of human T cells and chemical hapten exposure. For the study at large: The use of 2% DPC on approximately 2 cm by approximately 2 cm of upper inner arm skin constituted sensitization.

Specified time point: patch test 1, 2 weeks after DPC sensitization. Treatment specified: therapeutic diphenylcyclopropenone sensitization with weekly scalp DPC. From whole blood left unfractionated, total RNA was extracted. TCRdb fed the RACE reads into MiXCR, producing one record per CDR3 protein. The table has some 52,000 distinct CDR3 sequences, 9.5% to 11% seen once. The CDR3 runs to 15 residues. Trimming shortened V by 0 bases and J by 1 base, and 11 bases separated the two germline ends. CDR1 and CDR2 from the germline V gene are SGHRS and YFSETQ. The sequenced sample was whole blood, obtained in connection with sensitization to the hapten diphenylcyclopropenone (DPC). V and J are TRBV5-1 and TRBJ2-7; no firm D call. This receptor was taken from a woman in her thirties or forties with alopecia areata. Some clones in this sample may be carry-over from other donors' samples. The CDR3 reads CASSLVPQLSYEQYF. The CDR3 DNA sequence: TGCGCCAGCAGCTTGGTGCCACAGCTTTCCTACGAGCAGTACTTC.